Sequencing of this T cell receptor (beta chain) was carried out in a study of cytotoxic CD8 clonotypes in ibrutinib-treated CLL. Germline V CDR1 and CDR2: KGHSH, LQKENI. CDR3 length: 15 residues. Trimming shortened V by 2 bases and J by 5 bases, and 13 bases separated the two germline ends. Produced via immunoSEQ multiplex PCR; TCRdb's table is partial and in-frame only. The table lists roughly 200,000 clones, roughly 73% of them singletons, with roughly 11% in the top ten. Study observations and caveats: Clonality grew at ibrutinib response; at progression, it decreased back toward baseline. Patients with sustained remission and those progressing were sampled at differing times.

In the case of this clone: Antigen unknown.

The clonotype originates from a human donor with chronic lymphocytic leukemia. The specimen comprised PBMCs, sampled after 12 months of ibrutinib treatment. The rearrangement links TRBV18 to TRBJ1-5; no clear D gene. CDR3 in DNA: TGTGCCAGCTCACCAAGGGTATCAACCGATCAGCCCCAGCATTTT. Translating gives CASSPRVSTDQPQHF.